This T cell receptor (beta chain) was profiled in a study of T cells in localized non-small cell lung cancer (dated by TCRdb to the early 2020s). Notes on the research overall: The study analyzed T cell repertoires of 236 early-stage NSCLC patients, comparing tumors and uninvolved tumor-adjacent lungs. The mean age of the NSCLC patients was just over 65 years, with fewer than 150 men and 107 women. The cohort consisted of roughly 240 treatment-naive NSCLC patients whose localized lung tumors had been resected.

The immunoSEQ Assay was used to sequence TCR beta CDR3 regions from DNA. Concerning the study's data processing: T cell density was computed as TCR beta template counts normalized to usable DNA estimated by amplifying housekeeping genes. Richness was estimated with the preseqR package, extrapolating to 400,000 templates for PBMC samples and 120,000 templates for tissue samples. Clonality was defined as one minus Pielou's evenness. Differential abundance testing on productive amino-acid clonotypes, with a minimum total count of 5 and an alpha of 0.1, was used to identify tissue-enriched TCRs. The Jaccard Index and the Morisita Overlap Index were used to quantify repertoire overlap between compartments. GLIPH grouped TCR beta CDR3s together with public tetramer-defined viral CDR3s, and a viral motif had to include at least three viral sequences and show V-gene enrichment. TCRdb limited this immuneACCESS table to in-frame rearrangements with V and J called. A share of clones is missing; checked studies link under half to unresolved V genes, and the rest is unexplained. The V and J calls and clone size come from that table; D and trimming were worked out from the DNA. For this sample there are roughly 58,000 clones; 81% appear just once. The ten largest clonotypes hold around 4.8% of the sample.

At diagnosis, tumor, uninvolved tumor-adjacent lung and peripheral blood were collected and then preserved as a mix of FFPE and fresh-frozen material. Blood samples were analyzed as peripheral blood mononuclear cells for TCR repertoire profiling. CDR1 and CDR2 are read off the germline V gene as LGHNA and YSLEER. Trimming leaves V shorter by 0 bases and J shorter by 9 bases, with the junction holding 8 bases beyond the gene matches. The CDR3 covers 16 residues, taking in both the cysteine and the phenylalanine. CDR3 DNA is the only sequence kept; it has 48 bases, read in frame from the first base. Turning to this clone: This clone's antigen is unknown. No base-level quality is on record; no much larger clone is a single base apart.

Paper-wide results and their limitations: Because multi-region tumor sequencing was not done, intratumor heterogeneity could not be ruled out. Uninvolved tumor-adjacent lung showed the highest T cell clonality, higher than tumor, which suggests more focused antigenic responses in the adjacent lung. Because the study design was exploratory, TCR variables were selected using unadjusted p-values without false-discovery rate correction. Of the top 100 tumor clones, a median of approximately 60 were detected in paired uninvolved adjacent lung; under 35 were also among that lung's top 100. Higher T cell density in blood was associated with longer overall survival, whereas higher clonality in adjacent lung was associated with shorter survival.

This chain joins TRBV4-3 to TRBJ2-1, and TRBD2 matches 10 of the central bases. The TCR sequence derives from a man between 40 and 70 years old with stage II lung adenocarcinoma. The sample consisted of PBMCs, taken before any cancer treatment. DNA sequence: TGCGCCAGCAGCCAAGATCAAAGCGGGAGGGCTAGTGAGCAGTTCTTC. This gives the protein CASSQDQSGRASEQFF.